This T cell receptor beta chain was recovered during a study of vaccination and CD4 T cells after COVID-19. Study-level background: SARS-CoV-2 positivity in convalescent patients was established by nasal swab PCR; under 10 had mild and one severe disease.

With the Oncomine TCR Beta short-read assay, DNA from cultured CD4+ T cells was sequenced. TCRdb used MiXCR to reprocess the PCR reads, holding one entry per CDR3 protein. The repertoire consists of 8,000 or so distinct CDR3 sequences, with around 21% occurring once and the leading ten covering 21%. CDR1 is SNHLY and CDR2 is FYNNEI in the germline V gene. The CDR3 covers 14 residues. V was trimmed by 4 bases and J by 11 bases, leaving 20 bases between them. Treatment meaning: roughly ten-day PBMC culture with coronavirus spike peptide pools or control peptides (ViraFEST assay). Comments on this clonotype: Its antigen is currently unknown.

Sequenced here: CD4+ T cells from blood, cultured in vitro, sampled after SARS-CoV-2 vaccination. V is TRBV2 and J is TRBJ1-2, with D possibly matching TRBD1 (6 bases). The TCR was taken from a human donor who had recovered from COVID-19. In DNA, the CDR3 is TGTGCCAGCAGTGTTTATATACAGGGCTCGACATACACCTTC. Translation: CASSVYIQGSTYTF. The whole variable domain, filled in from reference TRBV2 and TRBJ1-2, reads EPEVTQTPSHQVTQMGQEVILRCVPISNHLYFYWYRQILGQKVEFLVSFYNNEISEKSEIFDDQFSVERPDGSNFTLKIRSTKLEDSAMYFCASSVYIQGSTYTFGSGTRLTVV.